This T cell receptor (beta chain) stems from a study of blood T cells in healthy people across ages (dated by TCRdb to the mid-2010s). Concerning the study at large: In model experiments, roughly one uniquely barcoded TCR beta cDNA molecule per two T cells was captured by template switching. The donors were divided into four age groups: young (average approximately 15 years), middle-aged (approximately 41), aged (about 61) and long-lived (more than 75). Donors of different ages were randomly distributed across sequencing lanes to avoid experimental bias. Two additional independent replicas of 1 million unique cDNA reads from the same blood draw were analyzed for two donors (one aged 18 to 30 and one aged 80 or older). To track age-related changes in TCR beta repertoire diversity, the study relied on deep sequencing normalized with unique cDNA molecular identifiers. The research as a whole found: The CMV infection status of donors was not known, potentially confounding age-related changes in expanded clonotypes. Compared with the aged group, the long-lived group had more naive CD4+ T cells, fewer expanded clones and increased TCR diversity, a pattern suggesting age selection. Observed TCR beta diversity correlated strongly with the percentage of naive T cells measured by flow cytometry. Bulk unsorted PBMC profiling prevented conclusive comparison of naive and antigen-experienced compartments. Observed TCR beta diversity per million T cells fell roughly linearly with age, and a significant reduction was already apparent by age about 38. Total diversity estimates from one million sequenced T cells were considered lower bounds and underestimates.

The donors were around 39 Caucasian individuals from Russia, aged roughly 6 to 90 years, who were systemically healthy. Roughly 9 milliliters of peripheral blood were drawn from each donor into EDTA-treated Vacutainer tubes. Ficoll-Paque density-gradient centrifugation was used to isolate PBMCs, with at least 6 million obtained per sample. Total RNA was extracted from PBMCs with Trizol reagent, with at least 5 micrograms obtained per sample. The percentages of naive CD45RAhigh/CD27high T cells were determined by flow cytometry on a PBMC aliquot from every donor. This clonotype has ten or more counts. Its antigen target is currently unknown. One base away lies a much larger clone, so this may be a sequencing read error. Its CDR3 holds 13 amino acids, cysteine through phenylalanine. Only the CDR3 DNA stays, 39 bases, in frame from base 1. The V and J ends are trimmed by 6 bases and 1 base, leaving 10 bases between them. CDR1 is given as MNHNY and CDR2 as SVGAGI, both from the germline V gene (reference sequence).

Library creation used 5' RACE. TCRdb records Illumina HiSeq 2500 as the sequencer. A second PCR of roughly 7 to 11 cycles was performed with a sample-barcoded 5' primer and a J-beta primer mix. A template-switch 5' adaptor carrying 12 random nucleotides introduced a unique molecular identifier onto each TCR beta cDNA molecule. Each sample yielded at least 3 million CDR3-containing paired-end reads. All of the RNA was converted into first-strand cDNA using the Mint cDNA synthesis kit, with a TRBC-specific oligonucleotide serving as the primer. All cDNA was treated with uracil-DNA glycosylase and then went through a first 18-cycle PCR with the universal primers M1SS and BC2_uni_R. Concerning the study's data processing: Each sample was normalized by randomly selecting 1 million high-quality reads, each carrying a distinct molecular identifier. Instead of being binned into consensus sequences, reads that shared molecular identifiers were thrown out. CDR3 identification, clonotype clustering and error correction used MiTCR with a Q25 quality threshold and the strictest error-elimination algorithm. A nonparametric unseen species model with Euler transformation was used to estimate a lower bound on total TCR beta diversity. TCRdb reprocessed the public reads (quality trimming at Q25 with fastp, clone calling with MiXCR) and kept in-frame beta chains. Rows with one shared CDR3 protein collapse into an entry with the most common genes and DNA. The V and J calls, along with clone size, are taken from TCRdb and not from the paper's own processing. Within this sample are fewer than 750,000 distinct CDR3 sequences, with around 48% of them counted one time only. Clones ranked in the top ten supply approximately 25% of the sample.

The clonotype was recovered from a man aged 80 or over in good health. Sample: blood. The chain links TRBV6-6 with TRBJ2-7; the D segment cannot be called with confidence. The DNA sequence is as follows: TGTGCCAGCAGGAGAGACGGATCCTACGAGCAGTACTTC. This encodes CASRRDGSYEQYF.